This TCR beta chain was documented in a study of shared clonotypes between healthy human individuals (dated by TCRdb to about 2020). Regarding the study in general: Two women and a few men aged 18 to 49 years were included in the cohort. For each donor, three plates each were used for CD4 naive and CD4 memory, two plates were used for CD8 naive, and one plate was used for CD8 memory. To estimate repertoire size and how much clonotypes are shared between individuals, the study performed deep sequencing of blood TCR repertoires from 4 to 6 healthy adults. Different laboratories and diverse techniques were used to prepare libraries and sequence TCR repertoires, to increase sequencing depth and limit assay-specific biases. Leukapheresis yielded between about 0.85 and 9.5 billion PBMCs per donor. The investigation overall reported the following: Pairwise subsampling led to the expectation that sequencing depth would affect the degree of clonotype sharing among donors. Because the study included only a small number of donors, the genetic and exposure-history diversity represented was limited. Sampling was limited to blood, and TCR repertoires in tissue likely differ from TCR repertoires in blood. Compared with non-shared clonotypes, the clonotypes found in all four sorted-subset donors had higher generation probabilities. Rarefaction of sorted-subset datasets indicated incomplete sequencing despite the large sequencing depth. Estimated clonotype richness was generally larger for naive than for memory subsets. Approximately 5% of naive CD4, 3% to 4% of naive CD8, roughly 2.5% of memory CD4, and approximately 0.39% of memory CD8 clonotypes were shared across several donors.

A remark on this clone: Its antigen remains unidentified. Per-base quality was not reported, and no clone a single base away is much larger than it.

The CDR3 runs 14 residues from the cysteine to the phenylalanine. Only the CDR3 portion is preserved as DNA: 42 bases, with reading frame beginning at the first base. V loses 8 bases of germline sequence and J loses 2 bases, and the interval between the two ends is 15 bases. In the germline V gene, CDR1 corresponds to SGHVS and CDR2 to FNYEAQ. For the CD8 naive samples, CD45RO-negative cells were positively selected for CCR7, yielding a CD45RA+CCR7+ population from which TemRA cells were excluded. The donors were healthy, HIV-negative adults with no recently reported acute infections or vaccinations. All donors were Caucasian adults living in Nashville, Tennessee, USA. Blood was obtained by leukapheresis, after which PBMCs were separated by Ficoll-Histopaque density gradient centrifugation and cryopreserved in liquid nitrogen vapor phase. Analytical flow cytometry was used to check the purity and quantity of every magnetically sorted T cell population. From each sorted fraction, genomic DNA was isolated and quantified by UV absorbance on a Nanodrop 2000c.

Using the deep immunoSEQ assay, TCR CDR3 regions were amplified from genomic DNA by multiplex PCR. Extracted genomic DNA from each cell subset was distributed evenly across all wells of several immunoSEQ 96-well plates, and each plate was treated as a replicate. For sorted subsets, roughly 200 ng of genomic DNA, equivalent to around 30,000 T cell genomes, went into each replicate PCR. Purified libraries were measured with a Qubit 3.0 fluorometer, size-checked on a Bioanalyzer 2100, and measured again with the KAPA Library Quantification kit. Each immunoSEQ 96-well plate was sequenced on its own single-read 150-cycle Illumina NextSeq 550 flow cell. Turning to the authors' computational methods: Because the immunoSEQ output held only junctional sequences and lacked quality scores, the filtering could not match the filtering applied to full-length reads. To assign V/J genes and CDR3, sequences were annotated against IMGT germline references using PyIR, a Python wrapper for IgBLAST v1.9. Reads were removed for weak V/J assignments (E-value above 1e-6), missing CDR3, stop codons, out-of-frame junctions, or ambiguous translated residues. V3J clonotypes were defined as sequences sharing an identical inferred V gene, J gene, and CDR3 amino acid sequence. Percentage overlap between repertoires was computed as shared unique clonotypes divided by the size of the smaller repertoire. Repertoire richness was assessed with RTK rarefaction, the Chao1 estimator, and Recon v2.1 estimates of unobserved clonotypes. Generation probabilities were computed with OLGA for all TCRbeta clonotypes obtained by the gDNA method from several donors. TCRdb stores this immuneACCESS table with in-frame sequences only. Part of the clones is absent; in the studies checked, under half of the shortfall reflects unresolved V genes, and no reason is known for the rest. V and J calls and clone size are copied from that table; D and trimming were computed from the DNA. This sample lists around 640,000 clones; roughly 95% were detected once. The ten largest clones capture approximately 0.1% of the sample.

The TCR originated in a woman aged 25 to 39 in good health. Material: naive CD8+ T cells sorted from blood. Sample cell subset or site, as interpreted from the label and publication: CD45RA+CCR7+. The V and J segments used are TRBV7-6 and TRBJ2-5, with no confidently assigned D gene. DNA sequence: TGTGCCAGCGGGTACGGCGCAGATCAAGAGACCCAGTACTTC. Protein translation: CASGYGADQETQYF. Full variable domain (CDR3 extended with the reference TRBV7-6 and TRBJ2-5 proteins): GAGVSQSPRYKVTKRGQDVALRCDPISGHVSLYWYRQALGQGPEFLTYFNYEAQQDKSGLPNDRFSAERPEGSISTLTIQRTEQRDSAMYRCASGYGADQETQYFGPGTRLLVL.